The 9 T cell receptor beta chains reported below all come from one sample, sequenced in a study of long-term antiretroviral therapy in people with HIV. Survey level was the resolution at which the v3.0 immunoSEQ assay ran. Method: immunoSEQ multiplex PCR; TCRdb's copy keeps in-frame clones and lacks some. Here the sample spans 40,000 or so clones, 75% to 90% being singletons. The sequenced sample was unsorted PBMCs, obtained just before starting antiretroviral therapy. The receptors come from a young woman with HIV.

This clone was detected once. The gene calls are TRBV19 and TRBJ2-5, with 9 nucleotides matching TRBD1. V lost 3 bases, J lost 5 bases, and 13 bases stayed unmatched. The germline CDR1 and CDR2 sequences are LNHDA and SQIVND (reference sequence). The CDR3 length is 17 residues. This chain's CDR3 is CASSILGQGLVKETQYF. In DNA form, the CDR3 reads TGTGCCAGTAGTATTTTGGGACAGGGTCTAGTGAAGGAGACCCAGTACTTC.

V usage is TRBV6-1 and J usage is TRBJ1-4; 10 positions agree with TRBD1. The junction had 10 bases not matched to a gene; V was cut back by 7 bases and J by 11 bases. The germline V gene has CDR1 MNHNS and CDR2 SASEGT. The length of the CDR3 is 14 residues. The CDR3 reads CASTFTPGQGKLFF. In nucleotides, the CDR3 is TGTGCCAGCACCTTTACTCCGGGACAGGGGAAACTGTTTTTT.

The V and J genes are TRBV19 and TRBJ1-5; D not resolved. The CDR3 covers 14 residues. V lost 5 bases and J lost 9, with 17 bases in between. The germline V gene encodes CDR1 LNHDA and CDR2 SQIVND (reference sequence). The CDR3 region is CASSPPTLAGPQHF. Here the CDR3 DNA reads TGTGCCAGTAGTCCCCCCACCTTAGCCGGGCCCCAGCATTTT.

V and J are TRBV28 and TRBJ2-7; possible D gene TRBD1, 5 bases. Trimming took off 6 bases at V and 3 bases at J, with 12 bases between the two ends. The CDR3 is 13 residues long. Germline V lookup: CDR1 MDHEN, CDR2 SYDVKM. CDR3 coding DNA: TGTGCCAGCAGCCTTCGGACACTCTACGAGCAGTACTTC. This encodes CASSLRTLYEQYF.

This chain joins TRBV5-1 and TRBJ2-5; 7 bases are a match to TRBD2. The CDR3 spans 15 residues. J gave up 2 bases and V 5 bases, and 9 bases lay outside the gene matches. The germline V gene encodes CDR1 SGHRS and CDR2 YFSETQ. This CDR3 is CASRAGDVVQETQYF. CDR3 DNA sequence: TGCGCCAGCAGGGCGGGGGACGTGGTACAAGAGACCCAGTACTTC.

The rearrangement uses TRBV27 and TRBJ2-7, with TRBD2 matching 13 bases. Per germline, CDR1 MNHEY and CDR2 SMNVEV (reference sequence). The CDR3 runs to 14 residues. The V and J ends lost 4 bases and 6 bases, in that order; junction bases with no gene match: 3. CDR3 nucleotide sequence: TGTGCCAGCAGTTGGGGACTAGCGGGATCCGAGCAGTACTTC. Residues: CASSWGLAGSEQYF.

The chain joins TRBV4-3 to TRBJ2-1, with 8 bases fitting TRBD2. J gave up 3 bases and V 4 bases, and 2 bases lay outside the gene matches. The CDR3 totals 14 residues. The V gene's germline CDR1 is LGHNA and CDR2 YSLEER. The CDR3 DNA follows: TGCGCCAGCAGCCCCGGGACTAGCTACAATGAGCAGTTCTTC. Its translation: CASSPGTSYNEQFF.

The chain recombines TRBV19 with TRBJ1-5; 9 nucleotides match TRBD1. V dropped 5 bases and J dropped 1; count of bases not matched to a gene: 6. Looked up from germline, CDR1 is LNHDA and CDR2 is SQIVND (reference sequence). The CDR3 consists of 16 residues. CDR3 DNA: TGTGCCAGTAGTTCTGGGACAGGGAGGAGCAATCAGCCCCAGCATTTT. Protein sequence: CASSSGTGRSNQPQHF.

The V call is TRBV15, the J call TRBJ2-7; 9 bases align to TRBD1. V shed 6 bases, J shed 3 bases, and the junction held 6 bases outside the gene matches. CDR1 and CDR2 from the germline V gene are LNHNV and YYDKDF (reference sequence). The CDR3 length is 14 residues. For the CDR3, the DNA is TGTGCCACCAGTGACAGGGGGAAAAGCTACGAGCAGTACTTC. Its translation: CATSDRGKSYEQYF.